Listed below are T cell receptor beta chains from one sample, sequenced in a study of graft-versus-host responses after intestinal transplantation. For these receptors, no antigen is known. Generated by immunoSEQ multiplex PCR, the TCRdb table keeps only in-frame clones and is missing some. The sample has roughly 120,000 clones; 85% to 95% are singletons. The source was unstimulated CD8+ T cells sorted from spleen or lymph node cells, collected before intestinal transplant. The receptors stem from a human donor who received an intestinal transplant. Each CDR3 is given with its conserved first and last residue. The order of the fields is CDR3 length, J gene, D gene, clone size, V gene, CDR3 DNA, CDR3 protein. A D gene is named only where the DNA matches it firmly. Expanded clones are given a class, and other clones once, few, many or no size at all.

length: 15; J: TRBJ2-7; D: TRBD1; size: -; V: TRBV4-3; DNA: TGCGCCAGCAGCCAAGAGACAGGGATAGCCTACGAGCAGTACTTC; CDR3: CASSQETGIAYEQYF
length: 13; J: TRBJ2-3; D: -; size: -; V: TRBV7-9; DNA: TGTGCCAGCAGCCCGGAGGACGGGGATACGCAGTATTTT; CDR3: CASSPEDGDTQYF
length: 11; J: TRBJ2-7; D: -; size: -; V: TRBV7-2; DNA: TGTGCCAGCAGCTTGGGTCAAGAGCAGTACTTC; CDR3: CASSLGQEQYF
length: 14; J: TRBJ2-1; D: -; size: -; V: TRBV11-2; DNA: TGTGCCAGCAGCTTAGTCAGGGACTACAATGAGCAGTTCTTC; CDR3: CASSLVRDYNEQFF
length: 15; J: TRBJ2-5; D: TRBD1; size: -; V: TRBV28; DNA: TGTGCCAGCAGTTTAATGGACAGGGGGGAAGAGACCCAGTACTTC; CDR3: CASSLMDRGEETQYF
length: 19; J: TRBJ1-5; D: -; size: -; V: TRBV6-1; DNA: TGTGCCAGCAGTGAGGGGATTATTAAAGGATATTATAGCAATCAGCCCCAGCATTTT; CDR3: CASSEGIIKGYYSNQPQHF
length: 16; J: TRBJ1-4; D: TRBD1; size: once; V: TRBV9; DNA: TGTGCCAGCAGCCCCCCTATCGGGACAGTTAATGAAAAACTGTTTTTT; CDR3: CASSPPIGTVNEKLFF
length: 15; J: TRBJ2-7; D: -; size: once; V: TRBV5-6; DNA: TGTGCCAGCAGCTTGGGTGGCCCCCTGGGGTACGAGCAGTACTTC; CDR3: CASSLGGPLGYEQYF
length: 11; J: TRBJ2-1; D: -; size: -; V: TRBV25-1; DNA: TGTGCCAGCGCTAGTCCCAATGAGCAGTTCTTC; CDR3: CASASPNEQFF
length: 14; J: TRBJ2-7; D: TRBD1; size: -; V: TRBV6-1; DNA: TGTGCCAGCAGTGTTTTTGCAGGGGGCTACGAGCAGTACTTC; CDR3: CASSVFAGGYEQYF
length: 18; J: TRBJ2-1; D: TRBD2; size: -; V: TRBV7-2; DNA: TGTGCCAGCAGCTCTCACTGGCCTGCGGGACTAGGCTACAATGAGCAGTTCTTC; CDR3: CASSSHWPAGLGYNEQFF
length: 15; J: TRBJ2-7; D: -; size: -; V: TRBV7-8; DNA: TGTGCCAGCAGCTTAGATGTGGGGAACTCCTACGAGCAGTACTTC; CDR3: CASSLDVGNSYEQYF
length: 15; J: TRBJ2-5; D: TRBD1; size: -; V: TRBV18; DNA: TGTGCCAGCTCATCCCGGGACAGCCGAGGGGAGACCCAGTACTTC; CDR3: CASSSRDSRGETQYF
length: 12; J: TRBJ2-1; D: -; size: -; V: TRBV6-5; DNA: TGTGCCAGCAGGAGGTTCTACAATGAGCAGTTCTTC; CDR3: CASRRFYNEQFF
length: 15; J: TRBJ2-1; D: -; size: -; V: TRBV28; DNA: TGTGCCAGCATTCCGGGGGCGCGGGGTTACAATGAGCAGTTCTTC; CDR3: CASIPGARGYNEQFF
length: 13; J: TRBJ1-1; D: TRBD1; size: -; V: TRBV7-9; DNA: TGTGCCAGCAGCTCAGGGGGCAGGGGGGAAGCTTTCTTT; CDR3: CASSSGGRGEAFF
length: 14; J: TRBJ1-1; D: -; size: -; V: TRBV11-3; DNA: TGTGCCAGCAGCTTAGGTCGCCTGAACACTGAAGCTTTCTTT; CDR3: CASSLGRLNTEAFF
length: 15; J: TRBJ2-1; D: TRBD2; size: -; V: TRBV6-5; DNA: TGTGCCAGCAGCGCCAGCGGGAGCCCGTACAATGAGCAGTTCTTC; CDR3: CASSASGSPYNEQFF
length: 15; J: TRBJ1-5; D: -; size: -; V: TRBV4-2; DNA: TGTGCCAGCAGCCTCAGGGAGTCGGGCAATCAGCCCCAGCATTTT; CDR3: CASSLRESGNQPQHF
length: 14; J: TRBJ2-2; D: TRBD2; size: -; V: TRBV7-9; DNA: TGTGCCAGCTCCCGGGACTACCGAGCTTGGGAGCTGTTTTTT; CDR3: CASSRDYRAWELFF
length: 14; J: TRBJ1-6; D: -; size: -; V: TRBV9; DNA: TGTGCCAGCAGCATGTCAGGGTTCTCTTCACCCCTCCACTTT; CDR3: CASSMSGFSSPLHF
length: 16; J: TRBJ2-7; D: -; size: -; V: TRBV7-8; DNA: TGTGCCAGCAGCTTAGTTACGCGGGTTATTACCTACGAGCAGTACTTC; CDR3: CASSLVTRVITYEQYF
length: 15; J: TRBJ2-1; D: TRBD1; size: -; V: TRBV7-9; DNA: TGTGCCAGCAGCCCCGGGACAGGGACCGACAATGAGCAGTTCTTC; CDR3: CASSPGTGTDNEQFF
length: 13; J: TRBJ1-2; D: TRBD1; size: few; V: TRBV7-2; DNA: TGTGCCAGCAGCTTGACAGGGGGCGATGGCTACACCTTC; CDR3: CASSLTGGDGYTF
length: 18; J: TRBJ1-5; D: TRBD1; size: -; V: TRBV5-6; DNA: TGTGCCAGCAGCTTGGCCTATGCATCAGGGGGTGGCAATCAGCCCCAGCATTTT; CDR3: CASSLAYASGGGNQPQHF
length: 16; J: TRBJ1-5; D: -; size: -; V: TRBV28; DNA: TGTGCCAGCAGTCCCATCCGGGGGATGAGCAATCAGCCCCAGCATTTT; CDR3: CASSPIRGMSNQPQHF
length: 19; J: TRBJ2-2; D: TRBD2; size: once; V: TRBV11-2; DNA: TGTGCCAGCAGCCCCTACCCTATACTAGCGGGGAGGAACACCGGGGAGCTGTTTTTT; CDR3: CASSPYPILAGRNTGELFF
length: 13; J: TRBJ1-1; D: TRBD1; size: -; V: TRBV6-5; DNA: TGTGCCAGCAGCCCACAGGGGAGCACTGAAGCTTTCTTT; CDR3: CASSPQGSTEAFF
length: 12; J: TRBJ2-7; D: -; size: -; V: TRBV28; DNA: TGTGCCAGCAGCTTTAGGAGAGTCGAGCAGTACTTC; CDR3: CASSFRRVEQYF
length: 14; J: TRBJ1-2; D: -; size: -; V: TRBV27; DNA: TGTGCCAGCAGTTTATCTCCCTACCCCTATGGCTACACCTTC; CDR3: CASSLSPYPYGYTF
length: 12; J: TRBJ1-5; D: -; size: -; V: TRBV5-6; DNA: TGTGCCAGCAGCAGCGATCTTCAGCCCCAGCATTTT; CDR3: CASSSDLQPQHF
length: 14; J: TRBJ1-1; D: -; size: -; V: TRBV10-3; DNA: TGTGCCATCAGTCGAGGGGGAGCGGACACTGAAGCTTTCTTT; CDR3: CAISRGGADTEAFF
length: 12; J: TRBJ2-1; D: -; size: -; V: TRBV7-8; DNA: TGTGCCAGCAGCCCCCCAGTCAATGAGCAGTTCTTC; CDR3: CASSPPVNEQFF
length: 15; J: TRBJ2-1; D: -; size: -; V: TRBV2; DNA: TGTGCCAGCAGTGAAGACGGGGCCCCATACAATGAGCAGTTCTTC; CDR3: CASSEDGAPYNEQFF
length: 17; J: TRBJ2-1; D: -; size: -; V: TRBV28; DNA: TGTGCCAGCAGTTTGGCCAGAGGGGCGTTCGCGTACAATGAGCAGTTCTTC; CDR3: CASSLARGAFAYNEQFF
length: 12; J: TRBJ2-7; D: -; size: -; V: TRBV7-2; DNA: TGTGCCAGCAGCTTAAATGGACGCGAGCAGTACTTC; CDR3: CASSLNGREQYF
length: 13; J: TRBJ1-1; D: -; size: -; V: TRBV6-5; DNA: TGTGCCAGCAGTTCCACCTACTACACTGAAGCTTTCTTT; CDR3: CASSSTYYTEAFF
length: 12; J: TRBJ1-2; D: -; size: -; V: TRBV10-3; DNA: TGTGCCATCAGTGAGTCTAACTATGGCTACACCTTC; CDR3: CAISESNYGYTF
length: 16; J: TRBJ2-1; D: -; size: -; V: TRBV19; DNA: TGTGCCAGTAGTAGGGGTCTATCCCGGAATAACAATGAGCAGTTCTTC; CDR3: CASSRGLSRNNNEQFF
length: 14; J: TRBJ2-7; D: -; size: -; V: TRBV5-1; DNA: TGCGCCAGCAGCTTGGGCGACACCTCCTACGAGCAGTACTTC; CDR3: CASSLGDTSYEQYF
length: 13; J: TRBJ2-7; D: TRBD1; size: -; V: TRBV29-1; DNA: TGCAGCGTTGGGCAGGGGGACTCCTACGAGCAGTACTTC; CDR3: CSVGQGDSYEQYF
length: 17; J: TRBJ1-5; D: -; size: -; V: TRBV2; DNA: TGTGCCAGCAGTGAAGTTTCGTGGGACCGCCACGATCAGCCCCAGCATTTT; CDR3: CASSEVSWDRHDQPQHF
length: 13; J: TRBJ2-1; D: TRBD2; size: once; V: TRBV4-2; DNA: TGTGCCAGCAGTCCGGGAGGGCCGAATGAGCAGTTCTTC; CDR3: CASSPGGPNEQFF
length: 12; J: TRBJ1-2; D: -; size: -; V: TRBV12-5; DNA: TGTGCTAGTGGTTTGGGGTTCTATGGCTACACCTTC; CDR3: CASGLGFYGYTF
length: 12; J: TRBJ1-2; D: -; size: -; V: TRBV7-9; DNA: TGTGCCAGCAGTACAGGGACCTATGGCTACACCTTC; CDR3: CASSTGTYGYTF
length: 12; J: TRBJ1-5; D: -; size: -; V: TRBV6-5; DNA: TGTGCCAGCATAGGCGGCAATCAGCCCCAGCATTTT; CDR3: CASIGGNQPQHF
length: 15; J: TRBJ2-7; D: TRBD2; size: -; V: TRBV19; DNA: TGTGCCAGTAGTATCGGAGGCGGGAGCTCCTACGAGCAGTACTTC; CDR3: CASSIGGGSSYEQYF
length: 13; J: TRBJ2-7; D: -; size: -; V: TRBV28; DNA: TGTGCCAGCAGTAGGACTGGGGGCTACGAGCAGTACTTC; CDR3: CASSRTGGYEQYF
length: 15; J: TRBJ2-7; D: TRBD2; size: once; V: TRBV27; DNA: TGTGCCAGCAGTCCGGGACTAGCGGATCTCTACGAGCAGTACTTC; CDR3: CASSPGLADLYEQYF
length: 15; J: TRBJ2-7; D: -; size: -; V: TRBV15; DNA: TGTGCCACCAGCCCTATCCGAGCTAGCGTCTACGAGCAGTACTTC; CDR3: CATSPIRASVYEQYF
length: 12; J: TRBJ2-7; D: -; size: -; V: TRBV28; DNA: TGTGCCAGCTCCCCGCCTTTGGGCGAGCAGTACTTC; CDR3: CASSPPLGEQYF
length: 13; J: TRBJ2-7; D: TRBD2; size: -; V: TRBV7-9; DNA: TGTGCCAGCAGCCCAGGTAGCGGGAGCGAGCAGTACTTC; CDR3: CASSPGSGSEQYF
length: 16; J: TRBJ2-3; D: TRBD2; size: once; V: TRBV6-6; DNA: TGTGCCAGCAGTTACGGGGGTGGGGAGGGGAGAGATACGCAGTATTTT; CDR3: CASSYGGGEGRDTQYF
length: 14; J: TRBJ2-6; D: -; size: -; V: TRBV15; DNA: TGTGCCACCAGCCCGGACTCTGGGGCCAACGTCCTGACTTTC; CDR3: CATSPDSGANVLTF
length: 14; J: TRBJ2-7; D: -; size: -; V: TRBV5-6; DNA: TGTGCCAGCAGCTTGGGTCAGCCCTCGTACGAGCAGTACTTC; CDR3: CASSLGQPSYEQYF